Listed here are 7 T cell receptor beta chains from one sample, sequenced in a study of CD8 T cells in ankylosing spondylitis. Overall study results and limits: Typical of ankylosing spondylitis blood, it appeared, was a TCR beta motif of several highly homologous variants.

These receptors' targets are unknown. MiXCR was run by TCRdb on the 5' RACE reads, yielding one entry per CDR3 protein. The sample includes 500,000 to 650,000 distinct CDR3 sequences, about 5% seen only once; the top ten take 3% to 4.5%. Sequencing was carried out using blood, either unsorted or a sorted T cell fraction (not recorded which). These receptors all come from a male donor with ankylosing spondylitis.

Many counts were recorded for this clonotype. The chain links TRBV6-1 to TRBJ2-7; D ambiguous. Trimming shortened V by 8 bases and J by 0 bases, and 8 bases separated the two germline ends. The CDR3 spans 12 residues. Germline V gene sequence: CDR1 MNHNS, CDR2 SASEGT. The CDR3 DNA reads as TGTGCCAGCGGAGTCTTCTCCTACGAGCAGTACTTC. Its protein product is CASGVFSYEQYF.

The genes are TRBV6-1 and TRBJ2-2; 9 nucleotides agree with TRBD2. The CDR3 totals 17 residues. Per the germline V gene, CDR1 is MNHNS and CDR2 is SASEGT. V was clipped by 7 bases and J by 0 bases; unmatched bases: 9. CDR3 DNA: TGTGCCAGCAAACCAATCGCGGGGGGGCCGAACACCGGGGAGCTGTTTTTT. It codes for CASKPIAGGPNTGELFF.

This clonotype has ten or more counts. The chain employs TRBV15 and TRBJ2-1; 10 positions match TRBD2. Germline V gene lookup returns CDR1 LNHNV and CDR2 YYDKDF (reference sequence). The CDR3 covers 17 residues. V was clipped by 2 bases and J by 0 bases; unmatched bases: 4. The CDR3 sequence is CATSRLASGSSYNEQFF. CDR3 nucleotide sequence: TGTGCCACCAGCAGATTAGCTAGCGGGAGCTCCTACAATGAGCAGTTCTTC. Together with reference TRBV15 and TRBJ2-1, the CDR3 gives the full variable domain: DAMVIQNPRYQVTQFGKPVTLSCSQTLNHNVMYWYQQKSSQAPKLLFHYYDKDFNNEADTPDNFQSRRPNTSFCFLDIRSPGLGDTAMYLCATSRLASGSSYNEQFFGPGTRLTVL.

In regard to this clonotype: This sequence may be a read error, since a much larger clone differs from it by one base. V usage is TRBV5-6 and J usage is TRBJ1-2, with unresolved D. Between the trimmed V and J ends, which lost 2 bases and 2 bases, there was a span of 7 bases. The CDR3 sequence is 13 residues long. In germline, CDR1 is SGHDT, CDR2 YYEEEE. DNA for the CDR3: TGTGCCAGCAGCTTACGGCGGAACTATGGCTACACCTTC. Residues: CASSLRRNYGYTF.

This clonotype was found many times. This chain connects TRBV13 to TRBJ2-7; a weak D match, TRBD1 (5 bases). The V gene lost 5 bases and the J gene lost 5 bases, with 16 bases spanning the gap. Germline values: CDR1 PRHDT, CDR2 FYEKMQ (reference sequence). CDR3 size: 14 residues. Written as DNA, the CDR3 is TGTGCCAGCAGCCCCGAGTTGGGGCCAGACGAGCAGTACTTC. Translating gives CASSPELGPDEQYF.

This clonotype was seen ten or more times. As DNA, the CDR3 is TGCAGTGCCTTCACAGGGGATAGATCCTACAATGAGCAGTTCTTC. Encoded protein: CSAFTGDRSYNEQFF. The chain uses TRBV20-1 and TRBJ2-1, with 7 bases lining up with TRBD1. The germline CDR1 and CDR2 sequences are DFQATT and SNEGSKA (reference sequence). The CDR3 sequence is 15 residues long. V was clipped by 6 bases and J by 1 base; unmatched bases: 9.

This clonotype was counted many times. The CDR3 reads CSAREGHSPYEQYF. Written as DNA, the CDR3 is TGCAGTGCTAGAGAGGGACACTCTCCCTACGAGCAGTACTTC. The V gene is TRBV20-1, the J gene TRBJ2-7, with D perhaps TRBD1 (6 bases). The CDR3 runs to 14 residues. Germline lookup yields CDR1 DFQATT and CDR2 SNEGSKA (reference sequence). V was pared by 0 bases and J by 2 bases, with 11 bases between.